This is a list of T cell receptor beta chains from one sample in a study of beta chain features in type 1 diabetes. Assay: immunoSEQ multiplex PCR; the TCRdb copy retains only in-frame clones and omits some. The sample has roughly 350,000 clones; 9.5% to 12% are singletons. Sequencing was carried out using naive CD4+ T cells from blood. The receptors were sampled from a woman in her twenties or thirties in good health. CDR3s include the opening cysteine and the closing phenylalanine or tryptophan. A D gene is named only where the DNA matches it firmly. Rows may omit the clone size; those that give it use once, few, many or a size class.

abundance	v_gene	j_gene	d_gene	CDR3aa	CDR3nt
few	TRBV6-1	TRBJ2-5	.	CASSEERPAGGETQYF	TGTGCCAGCAGTGAAGAAAGGCCGGCGGGTGGGGAGACCCAGTACTTC
.	TRBV7-2	TRBJ2-7	TRBD1	CASSLMTGLDEQYF	TGTGCCAGCAGCTTGATGACAGGGCTAGACGAGCAGTACTTC
.	TRBV19	TRBJ1-1	.	CASSPRENTEAFF	TGTGCCAGTAGCCCCAGGGAGAACACTGAAGCTTTCTTT
.	TRBV7-2	TRBJ1-5	.	CASSFDLTRGQPQHF	TGTGCCAGCAGCTTTGACTTAACTCGGGGTCAGCCCCAGCATTTT
many	TRBV4-3	TRBJ2-7	TRBD2	CASSGLAGPYEQYF	TGCGCCAGCAGCGGACTAGCGGGGCCCTACGAGCAGTACTTC
.	TRBV9	TRBJ2-2	.	CASSPYGLNTGELFF	TGTGCCAGCAGCCCCTATGGGCTCAACACCGGGGAGCTGTTTTTT
.	TRBV5-4	TRBJ2-1	TRBD1	CASRRPGGGEQFF	TGTGCCAGCAGACGACCAGGGGGCGGTGAGCAGTTCTTC
few	TRBV5-6	TRBJ2-7	.	CASSRENRYEQYF	TGTGCCAGCAGCCGTGAGAATCGCTACGAGCAGTACTTC
few	TRBV7-9	TRBJ1-5	.	CASSLAGDNQPQHF	TGTGCCAGCAGCTTAGCAGGGGACAATCAGCCCCAGCATTTT
few	TRBV13	TRBJ2-2	TRBD2	CASSSGLADSGELFF	TGTGCCAGCAGCTCTGGACTAGCGGACTCGGGGGAGCTGTTTTTT
.	TRBV7-9	TRBJ2-5	.	CASSPTKTGQETQYF	TGTGCCAGCAGCCCTACAAAGACAGGACAAGAGACCCAGTACTTC
.	TRBV7-2	TRBJ2-3	TRBD2	CASSLSLAGGSDTQYF	TGTGCCAGCAGCTTATCACTGGCGGGAGGGTCAGATACGCAGTATTTT
.	TRBV27	TRBJ2-7	TRBD1	CASSLGTGVSYEQYF	TGTGCCAGCAGTCTTGGGACAGGTGTGTCGTACGAGCAGTACTTC
few	TRBV5-1	TRBJ2-1	TRBD1	CASTRDSTTHEQFF	TGCGCCAGCACCCGGGACAGTACTACTCATGAGCAGTTCTTC
few	TRBV30	TRBJ2-1	.	CAWSPFLSGRSYNEQFF	TGTGCCTGGAGTCCGTTCCTTAGCGGCCGCTCCTACAATGAGCAGTTCTTC
.	TRBV18	TRBJ2-5	TRBD1	CASSHETGARETQYF	TGTGCCAGCTCACACGAGACAGGGGCGAGGGAGACCCAGTACTTC
.	TRBV19	TRBJ2-7	.	CASSMEDSTSYEQYF	TGTGCCAGTAGTATGGAGGACTCGACATCCTACGAGCAGTACTTC
.	TRBV6-5	TRBJ2-1	.	CASSYDRMGDNEQFF	TGTGCCAGCAGTTACGACAGAATGGGTGACAATGAGCAGTTCTTC
.	TRBV7-9	TRBJ1-1	.	CASSLTGMNTEAFF	TGTGCCAGCAGTTTGACGGGGATGAACACTGAAGCTTTCTTT
few	TRBV29-1	TRBJ2-4	.	CSVSRQGLARNIQYF	TGCAGCGTTTCTCGACAGGGACTTGCCAGAAACATTCAGTACTTC
.	TRBV5-4	TRBJ2-1	TRBD2	CASSLTSGRTWDEQFF	TGTGCCAGCAGCTTGACTAGCGGGAGGACGTGGGATGAGCAGTTCTTC
.	TRBV30	TRBJ2-5	TRBD2	CAWSPSGGGETQYF	TGTGCCTGGAGCCCTAGCGGGGGAGGGGAGACCCAGTACTTC
.	TRBV5-4	TRBJ1-3	.	CASSLGTGVGNTIYF	TGTGCCAGCAGCTTGGGCACGGGGGTCGGAAACACCATATATTTT
few	TRBV5-4	TRBJ2-7	.	CASSLDGSGSYEQYF	TGTGCCAGCAGCTTGGACGGGAGTGGGTCCTACGAGCAGTACTTC